The present TCR beta chain was sequenced within a study of blood T cell repertoires in COVID-19. Study information: Acute and convalescent COVID-19 specimens originated in the United States, Italy and Spain. Sources were T cells, B-cell-depleted T cells, or PBMCs; the material itself was cDNA or gDNA.

How the authors handled the data: Estimation of nucleated cell counts was performed using reference gene primer amplification. The table came from immunoSEQ multiplex PCR; TCRdb's copy has only in-frame clones and leaves some out. V and J calls and clone size follow that table, whereas D and trimming were derived from the DNA. Of about 670,000 clones in the sample, about nine tenths were seen once. The CDR3 consists of 12 residues. Germline trimming cut 6 bases from V and 3 bases from J; bases unmatched to any gene: 5. The germline V gene encodes CDR1 SQVTM and CDR2 ANQGSEA. The sample taken for sequencing was peripheral blood. J is TRBJ2-7 and V is TRBV29-1; 7 bases agree with TRBD1. The source of this sequence is a woman aged 18-35 years with acute or convalescent COVID-19. CDR3 residues: CSVRTGNYEQYF. The CDR3 bases are TGCAGCGTCAGGACAGGCAACTACGAGCAGTACTTC.